This is a list of T cell receptor beta chains from one sample in a study of T cells after yellow fever vaccination. Each CDR3 protein gets one entry after TCRdb re-called the 5' RACE reads with MiXCR. In the table there are 120,000 or so distinct CDR3 sequences, 7.2% of which are singletons. The sample in question was CD4+ T cells sorted from PBMCs, obtained 45 days after the first yellow fever vaccination. Receptors were obtained from a man younger than 35 who received the YFV17D yellow fever vaccine. Each CDR3 is given with its conserved first and last residue. Each record gives: clone size, CDR3 length, J gene, V gene, D gene, CDR3 DNA, CDR3 protein. The D gene is left open where the match is weak. Only some rows state a clone size, as once, few, many or a class for expanded clones.

NA 16 TRBJ1-1 TRBV18 NA TGTGCCAGCTCACCACTTCCCGGGGCCGCAAGGACTGAAGCTTTCTTT CASSPLPGAARTEAFF
many 15 TRBJ2-5 TRBV5-1 NA TGCGCCAGCAGCTTGGAGCGGGCGTACCAAGAGACCCAGTACTTC CASSLERAYQETQYF
many 14 TRBJ1-6 TRBV15 NA TGTGCCACCAGCAGAGATCCCAAAAGTTCACCCCTCCACTTT CATSRDPKSSPLHF
many 14 TRBJ2-7 TRBV6-8 TRBD1 TGTGCCAGCACCCTCGGCAGGGGGTGGTACGAGCAGTACTTC CASTLGRGWYEQYF
many 15 TRBJ2-6 TRBV5-1 NA TGCGCCAGCAGCTTGGCCAACTCTGGGGCCAACGTCCTGACTTTC CASSLANSGANVLTF
many 11 TRBJ2-1 TRBV12-3/TRBV12-4 NA TGTGCCAGCAGGCTAGTGGATGAGCAGTTCTTC CASRLVDEQFF
many 13 TRBJ1-3 TRBV7-2 NA TGTGCCAGCATGGGGGTTGTGAGGGACACCATATATTTT CASMGVVRDTIYF
many 14 TRBJ1-1 TRBV18 NA TGTGCCAGCTCACCACAGGTGAGAAACACTGAAGCTTTCTTT CASSPQVRNTEAFF
many 15 TRBJ1-6 TRBV7-9 TRBD1 TGTGCCAGCAGCCGCGACAGGGTGGAGTTTTCACCCCTCCACTTT CASSRDRVEFSPLHF
many 17 TRBJ2-3 TRBV7-2 TRBD1 TGTGCCAGCAGCTTAGGACAGGGCAACATCCCGGGCAATACGCAGTATTTT CASSLGQGNIPGNTQYF
many 14 TRBJ2-1 TRBV5-1 TRBD2 TGCGCCAGCTGTGCTAGCGGGGATTCCAATGAGCAGTTCTTC CASCASGDSNEQFF
many 14 TRBJ2-1 TRBV12-3/TRBV12-4 NA TGTGCCAGCAGTTTAGCGGCGCTTTACAATGAGCAGTTCTTC CASSLAALYNEQFF
many 17 TRBJ2-2 TRBV2 TRBD1 TGTGCCAGCAGTGTCGGGCGGGGACAGGGGTTACCCGGGGAGCTGTTTTTT CASSVGRGQGLPGELFF
few 14 TRBJ1-5 TRBV7-8 NA TGTGCCAGCAGCCTCGTAGAGGATCAGGGGCCCCAGCATTTT CASSLVEDQGPQHF
NA 12 TRBJ2-1 TRBV20-1 NA TGCAGTGCTGCCTGGCTAGGGGGTGAGCAGTTCTTC CSAAWLGGEQFF
NA 13 TRBJ2-7 TRBV30 TRBD2 TGTGCCTGGTCTAGCGGGGGGGCTCGGGAGCAGTACTTC CAWSSGGAREQYF
many 13 TRBJ2-1 TRBV12-3/TRBV12-4 NA TGTGCCAGCAGTCTACGACTGGGGAATGAGCAGTTCTTC CASSLRLGNEQFF
many 18 TRBJ2-6 TRBV6-2/TRBV6-3 TRBD1 TGTGCCAGCAGCCTACAGGGGTTTGGGGGATCTGGGGCCAACGTCCTGACTTTC CASSLQGFGGSGANVLTF
few 16 TRBJ1-1 TRBV27 NA TGTGCCAGCAGTTTGTCACTAGGTCTGGAGGGGACTGAAGCTTTCTTT CASSLSLGLEGTEAFF
few 15 TRBJ1-5 TRBV20-1 TRBD1 TGCAGTGCTATCGCGACCGGGACAGGGAATCAGCCCCAGCATTTT CSAIATGTGNQPQHF
many 12 TRBJ1-4 TRBV5-1 NA TGCGCCAGCCGGCCAAATAATGAAAAACTGTTTTTT CASRPNNEKLFF
many 13 TRBJ1-1 TRBV5-1 TRBD1 TGCGCCTCAAACAGGGGGGCGGCGACTGAAGCTTTCTTT CASNRGAATEAFF
many 15 TRBJ2-1 TRBV7-9 TRBD1 TGTGCCAGCAAGATATGGGACAGGGGGGCAGGTGAGCAGTTCTTC CASKIWDRGAGEQFF
few 17 TRBJ1-2 TRBV7-9 TRBD1 TGTGCCAGCAGCTTAGCGCGGGGACAGGGGGCAGACTATGGCTACACCTTC CASSLARGQGADYGYTF
many 17 TRBJ1-2 TRBV2 NA TGTGCCAGCAGTCCCCTTGGTGGGACCAAAGCTAACTATGGCTACACCTTC CASSPLGGTKANYGYTF
few 13 TRBJ1-5 TRBV18 NA TGTGCCAGCTCACCGCGAGAAGTGGAACCCCAGCATTTT CASSPREVEPQHF
many 12 TRBJ2-3 TRBV12-3/TRBV12-4 NA TGTGCCAGCAGTTTCTACCGAGATACGCAGTATTTT CASSFYRDTQYF
many 14 TRBJ2-3 TRBV29-1 TRBD2 TGCAGCGCCACGGGACTAGCGGGGGGAGATACGCAGTATTTT CSATGLAGGDTQYF
many 15 TRBJ2-1 TRBV5-1 NA TGCGCCAGCAGCTTGGGCTCCGGGCCCTACAATGAGCAGTTCTTC CASSLGSGPYNEQFF
NA 16 TRBJ1-5 TRBV12-3/TRBV12-4 NA TGTGCCAGCAGTTTCGGGGCCATGCTGGGCAATCAGCCCCAGCATTTT CASSFGAMLGNQPQHF
many 14 TRBJ1-5 TRBV29-1 TRBD1 TGCAGCGTTGGTCTGGGACAGTCAAATCAGCCCCAGCATTTT CSVGLGQSNQPQHF
many 11 TRBJ1-2 TRBV5-1 NA TGCGCCAGCAGCAAGGACAGTGGCTACACCTTC CASSKDSGYTF
many 17 TRBJ2-5 TRBV7-2 TRBD2 TGTGCCAGCAGTTCTCAGGTGGCTAGCGGGGGCCAAGAGACCCAGTACTTC CASSSQVASGGQETQYF
many 13 TRBJ1-2 TRBV5-1 NA TGCGCCAGCAGCTTCGAGACAGAAGATGGCTACACCTTC CASSFETEDGYTF
many 15 TRBJ1-4 TRBV7-6 NA TGTGCCAGCAGCCACGGTCCTGGGTCTAATGAAAAACTGTTTTTT CASSHGPGSNEKLFF
many 14 TRBJ2-5 TRBV6-1 TRBD2 TGTGCCAGCAGTCCTGCGGGGGGCAAAGAGACCCAGTACTTC CASSPAGGKETQYF
many 15 TRBJ2-3 TRBV7-3 TRBD2 TGTGCCAGCAGCCTGAGACTAGCGGGTGGTGATACGCAGTATTTT CASSLRLAGGDTQYF
many 15 TRBJ2-5 TRBV5-1 TRBD2 TGCGCCACCCGGACTAGCGGGGAGTCCGGCGAGACCCAGTACTTC CATRTSGESGETQYF
many 16 TRBJ2-5 TRBV5-1 TRBD2 TGCGCCAGCAGTCGCGGTAACTCGGGGGGAATGGAGACCCAGTACTTC CASSRGNSGGMETQYF
NA 14 TRBJ2-1 TRBV5-4 TRBD1 TGTGCCAGCAGCCCAGGGGGCACTGGGGGTGAGCAGTTCTTC CASSPGGTGGEQFF
NA 14 TRBJ2-3 TRBV20-1 TRBD1 TGCAGTACAACAGGGGGCGCAGGTACAGATACGCAGTATTTT CSTTGGAGTDTQYF
many 18 TRBJ2-1 TRBV23-1 TRBD2 TGCGCCAGCAGTCCGTCTAGCGGGGGCTGGGACTCCTACAATGAGCAGTTCTTC CASSPSSGGWDSYNEQFF
many 18 TRBJ2-4 TRBV3-1 NA TGTGCCAGCAGCCAAAGCGCGACGGGGGCCCTAGCCAAAAACATTCAGTACTTC CASSQSATGALAKNIQYF
many 14 TRBJ1-3 TRBV7-2 TRBD1 TGTGCCAGCAGCTCGACAGGGGCTGGAAACACCATATATTTT CASSSTGAGNTIYF
many 16 TRBJ1-5 TRBV20-1 TRBD1 TGCAGTGTTAGTCCCGGGACAGGGGGTTACAATCAGCCCCAGCATTTT CSVSPGTGGYNQPQHF
many 13 TRBJ1-4 TRBV14 NA TGTGCCAGCAGCCGAGCAAGAAATGAAAAACTGTTTTTT CASSRARNEKLFF